Following are 20 T cell receptor beta chains from one sample sequenced in a study of CD8+ T cells in alopecia areata (dated by TCRdb to the late 2010s). The sample's time point, from its label and the paper: less than five weeks on oral tofacitinib. The treatment or condition label, as the study defines it: oral pan-JAK inhibitor, 5-10 mg twice daily. Library preparation was by the immunoSEQ multiplex PCR assay. To provide template for TCR sequencing, every sample had RNA extracted and reverse transcribed into cDNA. TCRdb took this table from immuneACCESS and kept in-frame rearrangements with V and J called. Such tables lack part of the clones; where checked against another copy, unresolved V genes explain under half of the gap, and the rest is unexplained. The sample records more than 130,000 clones, approximately 85% of which are singletons. The ten largest clones take up about 25% of the sample.

The input for sequencing was CD8+ T cells sorted from blood, taken at week 4, from a patient treated with tofacitinib. The receptors stem from a human donor with alopecia areata.

This clone was observed a few times. The genes are TRBV9 and TRBJ2-7, with 7 bases aligning to TRBD1. CDR1 and CDR2 (germline): SGDLS, YYNGEE. The J segment lost 0 bases and the V segment lost 3 bases, leaving 9 bases of the junction unmatched. There are 16 residues in the CDR3. The CDR3: CASSDPIQGSSYEQYF. DNA of the CDR3: TGTGCCAGCAGCGACCCCATACAGGGGAGCTCCTACGAGCAGTACTTC.

The chain employs TRBV6-6 and TRBJ1-4; 7 positions agree with TRBD1. J lost 10 bases, V lost 8 bases, and 19 bases had no gene match. The CDR3 has 16 amino acids. Per germline, CDR1 MNHNY and CDR2 SVGAGI (reference sequence). The CDR3 loop is CASLGTGEDTLGKLFF. In nucleotides, the CDR3 is TGTGCCAGCCTGGGTACAGGGGAGGACACCCTAGGAAAACTGTTTTTT.

The rearrangement links TRBV4-2 to TRBJ2-5; 9 bases map to TRBD1. CDR1 is LGHNA, CDR2 YNFKEQ, per germline. J gave up 7 bases and V 3 bases, and 9 bases lay outside the gene matches. CDR3 length: 15 residues. The CDR3 DNA reads TGTGCCAGCAGCCAGGGGGACAGGGTAGTTTGGACCCAGTACTTC. Protein: CASSQGDRVVWTQYF.

The CDR3 region has the DNA TGCAGCGTTGAAATCGGGACAGGCTCCTACGAGCAGTACTTC. It is translated as CSVEIGTGSYEQYF. The V and J genes are TRBV29-1 and TRBJ2-7, with 8 bases aligning to TRBD1. Unmatched junction bases numbered 3, after V lost 2 bases and J lost 0 bases. This CDR3 region has 14 residues. CDR1 is SQVTM and CDR2 is ANQGSEA in the germline V gene.

A few counts support this clone. The chain couples TRBV7-2 to TRBJ2-7; the D gene is possibly TRBD1 (5 bases). The CDR3 covers 14 residues. Germline V lookup: CDR1 SGHTA, CDR2 FQGNSA. V lost 1 base to trimming and J lost 2 bases, with 9 bases between them. Here the CDR3 reads CASSLGDRTYEQYF. CDR3 coding DNA: TGTGCCAGCAGCTTAGGAGACAGAACCTACGAGCAGTACTTC.

J is TRBJ2-7 and V is TRBV11-2, with D possibly being TRBD1 (5 bases). Germline-derived CDR1 and CDR2 are SGHAT and FQNNGV. The CDR3 runs to 14 residues. Trimming shortened V by 5 bases and J by 4 bases, and 15 bases separated the two germline ends. CDR3 DNA sequence: TGTGCCAGCAGCGCCGGATCCAGGGTTTACGAGCAGTACTTC. Translating it yields CASSAGSRVYEQYF.

CDR3 sequence reads: CASSPRQGPNEQFF. The CDR3 DNA reads as TGTGCCAGCAGCCCAAGACAGGGTCCTAATGAGCAGTTCTTC. This chain links TRBV9 with TRBJ2-1, with 7 bases identical to TRBD1. Germline CDR1 and CDR2: SGDLS and YYNGEE. This CDR3 has 14 amino acids. V trimming: 4 bases; J trimming: 7 bases; junction bases outside the gene matches: 8.

This clone was seen a few times. The V call is TRBV21-1, the J call TRBJ1-4. TRBV21-1 is listed as a pseudogene. The CDR3 extends over 13 amino acids. CDR3 in DNA: TGTGCCCCCCCGAACGCCAGGGACGAAAAACTGTTTTTT. Translating it yields CAPPNARDEKLFF.

The chain joins TRBV10-2 to TRBJ2-1; D may be TRBD1 or TRBD2 (5 bases each). The ends were cut back, 6 bases at V and 15 bases at J, with 21 bases in the middle. The CDR3 covers 13 residues. Per the germline V gene, CDR1 is WSHSY and CDR2 is SAAADI. CDR3 amino acids: CASSSGTNDPLFF. Here the CDR3 DNA reads TGCGCCAGCAGCTCCGGGACCAACGATCCCCTGTTCTTC.

V gene TRBV6-1 combines with J gene TRBJ1-5; D unresolved. This CDR3 comprises 11 residues. Germline values: CDR1 MNHNS, CDR2 SASEGT. V gave up 8 bases and J gave up 6 bases, with 8 bases separating them. This chain's CDR3 is CASSRGQPQHF. DNA for the CDR3: TGTGCCAGCTCTCGTGGTCAGCCCCAGCATTTT.

This rearrangement joins TRBV5-1 to TRBJ2-7; D perhaps matches TRBD1 (6 bases). Germline lookup yields CDR1 SGHRS and CDR2 YFSETQ. V gave up 2 bases and J gave up 2 bases, with 17 bases separating them. This CDR3 spans 16 amino acids. The CDR3 here is CASSFRPNTGTYEQYF. The CDR3 region has the DNA TGCGCCAGCAGCTTTCGGCCCAATACAGGGACCTACGAGCAGTACTTC.

This clone showed up just a few times. V is TRBV15 and J is TRBJ2-5; 8 bases are a match to TRBD2. The germline CDR1 and CDR2 sequences are LNHNV and YYDKDF (reference sequence). This CDR3 is 14 amino acids long. Trimming removed 2 bases from V and 4 bases from J; junction bases left unmatched: 3. CDR3 residues: CATSRPTSGETQYF. The CDR3 DNA reads TGTGCCACCAGCAGACCAACTAGCGGAGAGACCCAGTACTTC.

The chain employs TRBV4-3 and TRBJ2-7; 8 nucleotides line up with TRBD1. J lost 4 bases, V lost 0 bases, and 11 bases had no gene match. The CDR3 has 17 amino acids. Germline V CDR1 and CDR2: LGHNA, YSLEER. The CDR3 reads CASSQDRTGGSFYEQYF. The DNA of the CDR3 is TGCGCCAGCAGCCAAGACCGAACAGGGGGGTCTTTTTACGAGCAGTACTTC.

This clone has just a few counts. The chain carries TRBV27 and TRBJ2-3; 10 bases map to TRBD2. This CDR3 contains 16 residues. V dropped 5 bases and J dropped 4; count of bases not matched to a gene: 9. Germline CDR1 MNHEY, CDR2 SMNVEV (reference sequence). The CDR3 reads CASSPLKAGGSDTQYF. The CDR3 DNA is TGTGCCAGCAGTCCGCTCAAAGCGGGGGGGTCAGATACGCAGTATTTT.

The gene calls are TRBV5-4 and TRBJ1-1; TRBD1 matches at 7 bases. The J segment lost 5 bases and the V segment lost 4 bases, leaving 8 bases of the junction unmatched. Germline CDR1 and CDR2: SGHNT and YYREEE (reference sequence). The CDR3 sequence is 14 residues long. The CDR3 DNA reads TGTGCCAGCAGCCGCTCCGACAGGGTAACTGAAGCTTTCTTT. Its translation is CASSRSDRVTEAFF. The full variable domain, rest sourced from reference TRBV5-4 and TRBJ1-1, is ETGVTQSPTHLIKTRGQQVTLRCSSQSGHNTVSWYQQALGQGPQFIFQYYREEENGRGNFPPRFSGLQFPNYSSELNVNALELDDSALYLCASSRSDRVTEAFFGQGTRLTVV.

The chain recombines TRBV14 with TRBJ2-1; D uncertain. Germline loops: CDR1 SGHDN, CDR2 FVKESK. V shed 4 bases and J shed 4 bases, with 2 bases lying between them. The CDR3 is 11 amino acids. CDR3 DNA sequence: TGTGCCAGCAGCCCGTACAATGAGCAGTTCTTC. Protein: CASSPYNEQFF.

This chain links TRBV4-3 with TRBJ2-5; TRBD2 matches at 10 bases. The CDR3 has 17 residues. Germline assignment: CDR1 LGHNA and CDR2 YSLEER. V trimming: 0 bases; J trimming: 4 bases; junction bases outside the gene matches: 8. The CDR3 bases are TGCGCCAGCAGCCAAGACCATACTAGCGGGGACCCAGAGACCCAGTACTTC. Protein sequence: CASSQDHTSGDPETQYF.

The table lists this clone with a count of one. The chain has TRBV9 and TRBJ2-2; D is possibly TRBD2 (5 bases). This CDR3 has 16 amino acids. Germline V CDR1 and CDR2: SGDLS, YYNGEE. V was clipped by 3 bases and J by 0 bases, with 12 bases between them. The CDR3 protein is CASSERMGANTGELFF. CDR3 nucleotide sequence: TGTGCCAGCAGCGAGCGGATGGGCGCGAACACCGGGGAGCTGTTTTTT.

The chain recombines TRBV27 with TRBJ2-1, with a possible D match to TRBD2 (6 bases). The CDR3 consists of 14 residues. The germline V and J ends were trimmed by 1 base and 8 bases, with 12 bases remaining between them. The germline CDR1 and CDR2 sequences are MNHEY and SMNVEV (reference sequence). The CDR3 protein is CASSLYGGMDEQFF. DNA for the CDR3: TGTGCCAGCAGTTTATACGGGGGTATGGATGAGCAGTTCTTC.

V usage is TRBV5-1 and J usage is TRBJ1-2; the D gene is possibly TRBD1 (5 bases). The V end was cut by 3 bases, the J end by 6 bases, with 12 bases between. Germline loops: CDR1 SGHRS, CDR2 YFSETQ. The CDR3 runs to 13 residues. The CDR3 nucleotides read TGCGCCAGCAGCTCTTACGGGGACGATGGCTACACCTTC. As protein: CASSSYGDDGYTF.